The clone carrying this T cell receptor beta chain was seen at least ten times. The data are from a study of regulatory T cells in long-lasting Graves disease. The sample's time point: newly diagnosed GD, antithyroid drugs for less than 3 months. RNA isolated from PBMCs was used to make the TCR library. CDR3 size: 17 residues. Germline V lookup: CDR1 SGHKS, CDR2 YYEKEE (reference sequence). V lost 0 bases and J lost 4; bases outside the gene matches: 11. Through Arm-PCR of CDR3 regions and iRepertoire HTBI primers, TCR beta libraries were built. TCRdb re-called the multiplex PCR reads with MiXCR, one entry per CDR3 protein. The sample contains approximately 250,000 distinct CDR3 sequences, about 16% of which appear only once.

The source material was peripheral blood mononuclear cells (PBMCs), sampled at new diagnosis, from a patient treated with antithyroid drugs. The sequence derives from a female donor with Graves disease. V usage is TRBV5-5 and J usage is TRBJ2-3; 7 bases fit TRBD2. The chain's CDR3 is CASSLGDFGGRSDTQYF. DNA for the CDR3: TGTGCCAGCAGCTTGGGGGACTTTGGCGGGAGATCAGATACGCAGTATTTT.